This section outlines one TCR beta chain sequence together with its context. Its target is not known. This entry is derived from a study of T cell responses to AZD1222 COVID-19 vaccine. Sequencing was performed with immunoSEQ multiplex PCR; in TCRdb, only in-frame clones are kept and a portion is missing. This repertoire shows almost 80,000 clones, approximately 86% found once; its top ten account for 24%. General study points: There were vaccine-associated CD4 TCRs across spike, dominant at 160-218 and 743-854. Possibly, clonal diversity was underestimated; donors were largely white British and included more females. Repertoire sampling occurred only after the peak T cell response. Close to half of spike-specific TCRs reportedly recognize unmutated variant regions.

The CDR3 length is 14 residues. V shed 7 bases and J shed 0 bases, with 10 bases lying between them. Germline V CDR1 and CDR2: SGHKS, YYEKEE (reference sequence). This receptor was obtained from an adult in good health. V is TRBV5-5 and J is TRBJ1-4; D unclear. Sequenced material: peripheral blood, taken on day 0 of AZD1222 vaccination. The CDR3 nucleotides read TGTGCCAGCTGCCGGATACCAACTAATGAAAAACTGTTTTTT. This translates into CASCRIPTNEKLFF.